This paragraph covers one T cell receptor (beta chain) sequence. Deletions cut 5 bases from V and 4 bases from J, with 14 bases between. CDR1 SGHVS and CDR2 FNYEAQ come from the germline V gene. The CDR3 is 14 residues long. This sample was taken from a study of blood T cell repertoires in COVID-19. Study context: Nucleic acid was either cDNA or gDNA, and it came from T cells, B-cell-depleted T cells, or PBMCs.

TCRdb's table, derived via immunoSEQ multiplex PCR, lists solely in-frame clones and lacks some. The sample consists of around 380,000 clones, 80% to 90% of them appearing once. All enrollees were roughly 18 to 100 years old and from around 25 US areas. Symptom resolution, clearance, or two negative PCRs marked the recovered donors of Cohort 3. The sequence was collected from a young man who had recovered from COVID-19. The sample consisted of PBMCs or T cells enriched from blood (not recorded which). The V call is TRBV7-6, the J call TRBJ1-2, with a possible D match to TRBD1 (6 bases). CDR3 sequence reads: CASSATTGFYGYTF. In DNA, the CDR3 is TGTGCCAGCAGCGCCACGACAGGCTTCTATGGCTACACCTTC.